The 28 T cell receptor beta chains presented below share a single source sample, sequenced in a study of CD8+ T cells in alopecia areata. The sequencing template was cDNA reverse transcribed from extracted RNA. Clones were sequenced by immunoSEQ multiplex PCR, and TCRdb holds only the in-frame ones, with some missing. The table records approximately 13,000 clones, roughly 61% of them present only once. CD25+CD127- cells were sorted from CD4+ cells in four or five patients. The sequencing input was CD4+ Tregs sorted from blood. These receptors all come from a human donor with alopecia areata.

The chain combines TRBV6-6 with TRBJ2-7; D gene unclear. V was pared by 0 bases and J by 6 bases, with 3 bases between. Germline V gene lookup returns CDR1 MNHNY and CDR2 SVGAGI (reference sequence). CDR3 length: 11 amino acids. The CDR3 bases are TGTGCCAGCAGTTACTCCGGCGAGCAGTACTTC. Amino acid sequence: CASSYSGEQYF.

CDR3 amino acids: CASSTRGGYGYTF. The CDR3, as DNA: TGTGCCAGCAGCACCAGGGGGGGCTATGGCTACACCTTC. V usage is TRBV27 and J usage is TRBJ1-2; 7 nucleotides align to TRBD1. The V gene end was trimmed by 6 bases and the J gene end by 4 bases; junction bases not matched to a gene: 5. The germline CDR1 and CDR2 sequences are MNHEY and SMNVEV (reference sequence). The CDR3 is made up of 13 amino acids.

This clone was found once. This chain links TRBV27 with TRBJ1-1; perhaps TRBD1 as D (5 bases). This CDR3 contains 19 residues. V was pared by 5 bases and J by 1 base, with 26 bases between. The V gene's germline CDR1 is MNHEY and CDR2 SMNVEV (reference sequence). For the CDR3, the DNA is TGTGCCAGCAGTGCGGAACTCCCGGGACGGATTTTAACGAACACTGAAGCTTTCTTT. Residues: CASSAELPGRILTNTEAFF.

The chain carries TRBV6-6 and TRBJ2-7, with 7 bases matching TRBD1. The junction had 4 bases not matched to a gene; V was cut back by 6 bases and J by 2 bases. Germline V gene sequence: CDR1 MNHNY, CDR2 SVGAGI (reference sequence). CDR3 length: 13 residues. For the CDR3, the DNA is TGTGCCAGCAGCCTCGGGACAGCCTACGAGCAGTACTTC. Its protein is CASSLGTAYEQYF.

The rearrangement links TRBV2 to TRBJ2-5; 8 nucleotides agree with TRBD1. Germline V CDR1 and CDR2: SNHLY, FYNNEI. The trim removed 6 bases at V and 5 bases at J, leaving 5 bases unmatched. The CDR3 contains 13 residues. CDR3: CASRKDREETQYF. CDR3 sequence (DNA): TGTGCCAGCAGAAAGGACAGGGAGGAGACCCAGTACTTC.

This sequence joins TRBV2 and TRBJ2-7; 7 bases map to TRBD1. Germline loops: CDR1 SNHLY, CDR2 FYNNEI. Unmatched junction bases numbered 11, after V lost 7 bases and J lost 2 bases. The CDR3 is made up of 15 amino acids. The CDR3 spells CASMQPGQATYEQYF. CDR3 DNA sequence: TGTGCCAGCATGCAACCTGGACAGGCCACCTACGAGCAGTACTTC.

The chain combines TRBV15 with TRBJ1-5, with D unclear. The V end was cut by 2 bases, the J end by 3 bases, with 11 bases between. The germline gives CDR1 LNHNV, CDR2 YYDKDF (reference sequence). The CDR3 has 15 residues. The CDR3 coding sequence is TGTGCCACCAGCAGACAAGGCAGAATCAATCAGCCCCAGCATTTT. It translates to CATSRQGRINQPQHF.

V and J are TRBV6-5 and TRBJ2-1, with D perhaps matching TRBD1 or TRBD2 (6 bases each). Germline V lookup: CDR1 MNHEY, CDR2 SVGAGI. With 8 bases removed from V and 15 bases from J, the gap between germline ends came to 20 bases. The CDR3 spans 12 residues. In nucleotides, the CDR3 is TGTGCCAGCGAGGGGGAGCGGGCAGGGAGGTTCTTC. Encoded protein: CASEGERAGRFF.

CDR3 nucleotides: TGTGCCAGCGGCTCGGGGGGCACAGATACGCAGTATTTT. Protein product: CASGSGGTDTQYF. V is TRBV7-8 and J is TRBJ2-3, with D maybe TRBD2 (6 bases). This CDR3 has 13 residues. CDR1 is SGHVS, CDR2 FQNEAQ, per germline. V was pared by 8 bases and J by 1 base, with 10 bases between.

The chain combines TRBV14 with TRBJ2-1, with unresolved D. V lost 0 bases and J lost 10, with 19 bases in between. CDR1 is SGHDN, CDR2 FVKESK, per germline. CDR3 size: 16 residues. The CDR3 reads CASSQEWGTVKGEQFF. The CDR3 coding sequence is TGTGCCAGCAGCCAAGAGTGGGGAACCGTTAAAGGGGAGCAGTTCTTC.

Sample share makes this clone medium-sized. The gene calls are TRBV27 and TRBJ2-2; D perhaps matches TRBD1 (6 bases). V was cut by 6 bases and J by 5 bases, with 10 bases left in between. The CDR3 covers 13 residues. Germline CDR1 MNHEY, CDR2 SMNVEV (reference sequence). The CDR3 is CASRDSWTGELFF. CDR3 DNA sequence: TGTGCCAGCAGGGACAGTTGGACCGGGGAGCTGTTTTTT.

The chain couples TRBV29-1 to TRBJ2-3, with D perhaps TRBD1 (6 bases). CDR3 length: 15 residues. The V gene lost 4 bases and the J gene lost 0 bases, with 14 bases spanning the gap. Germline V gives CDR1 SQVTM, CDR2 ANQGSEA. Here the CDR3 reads CSVGGTRASTDTQYF. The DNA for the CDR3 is TGCAGCGTTGGGGGGACAAGGGCTAGCACAGATACGCAGTATTTT.

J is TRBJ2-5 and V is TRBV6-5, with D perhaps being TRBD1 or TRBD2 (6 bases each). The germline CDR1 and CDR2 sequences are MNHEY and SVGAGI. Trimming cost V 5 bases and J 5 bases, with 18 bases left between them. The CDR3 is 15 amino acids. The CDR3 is CASSGLTGRRETQYF. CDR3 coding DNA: TGTGCCAGCAGTGGTTTAACAGGGAGGCGGGAGACCCAGTACTTC.

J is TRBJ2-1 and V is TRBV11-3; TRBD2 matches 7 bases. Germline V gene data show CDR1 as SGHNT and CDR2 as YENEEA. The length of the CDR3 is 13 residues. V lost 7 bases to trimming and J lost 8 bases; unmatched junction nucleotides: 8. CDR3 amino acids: CASTGLPSHEQFF. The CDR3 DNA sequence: TGTGCCAGCACGGGACTACCTTCCCATGAGCAGTTCTTC.

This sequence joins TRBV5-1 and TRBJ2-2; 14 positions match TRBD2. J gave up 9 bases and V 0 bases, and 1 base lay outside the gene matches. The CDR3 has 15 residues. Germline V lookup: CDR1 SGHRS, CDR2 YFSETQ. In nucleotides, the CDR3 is TGCGCCAGCAGCTTGGGGACTAGCGGGAGGAGGGAGCTGTTTTTT. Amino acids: CASSLGTSGRRELFF.

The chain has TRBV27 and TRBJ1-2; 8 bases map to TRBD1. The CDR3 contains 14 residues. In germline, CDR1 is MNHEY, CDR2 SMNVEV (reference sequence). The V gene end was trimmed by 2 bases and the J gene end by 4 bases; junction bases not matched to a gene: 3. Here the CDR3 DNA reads TGTGCCAGCAGTTTAGCCGGGACAGGCTATGGCTACACCTTC. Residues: CASSLAGTGYGYTF.

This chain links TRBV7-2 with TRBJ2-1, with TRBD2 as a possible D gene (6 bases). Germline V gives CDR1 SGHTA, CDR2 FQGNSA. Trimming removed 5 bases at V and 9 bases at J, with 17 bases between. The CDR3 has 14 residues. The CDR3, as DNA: TGTGCCAGCAGCCGAGGGACTCGTTTAAGTGAGCAGTTCTTC. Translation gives CASSRGTRLSEQFF.

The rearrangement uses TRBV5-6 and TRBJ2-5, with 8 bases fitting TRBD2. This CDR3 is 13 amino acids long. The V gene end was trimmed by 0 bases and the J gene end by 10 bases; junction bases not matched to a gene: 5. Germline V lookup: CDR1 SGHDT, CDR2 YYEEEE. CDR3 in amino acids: CASSLAGGDGQYF. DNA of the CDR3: TGTGCCAGCAGCTTGGCGGGAGGGGACGGCCAGTACTTC.

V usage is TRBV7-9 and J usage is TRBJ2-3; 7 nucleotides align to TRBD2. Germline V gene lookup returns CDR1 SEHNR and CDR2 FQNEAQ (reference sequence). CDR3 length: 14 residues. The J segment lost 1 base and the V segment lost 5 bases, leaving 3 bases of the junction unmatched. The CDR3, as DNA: TGTGCCAGCAGCGGACTAGGGGGCACAGATACGCAGTATTTT. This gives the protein CASSGLGGTDTQYF.

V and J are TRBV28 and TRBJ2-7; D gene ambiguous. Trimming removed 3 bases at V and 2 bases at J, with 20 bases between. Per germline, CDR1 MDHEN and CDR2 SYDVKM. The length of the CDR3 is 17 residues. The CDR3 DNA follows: TGTGCCAGCAGTTTCGGTTTCACCCAAACAAAAGCCTACGAGCAGTACTTC. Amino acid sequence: CASSFGFTQTKAYEQYF.

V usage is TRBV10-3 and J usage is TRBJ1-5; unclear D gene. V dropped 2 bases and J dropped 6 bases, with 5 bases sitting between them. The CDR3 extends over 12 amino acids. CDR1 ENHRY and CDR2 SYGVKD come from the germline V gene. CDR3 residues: CAISEPGQPQHF. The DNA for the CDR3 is TGTGCCATCAGTGAGCCGGGTCAGCCCCAGCATTTT.

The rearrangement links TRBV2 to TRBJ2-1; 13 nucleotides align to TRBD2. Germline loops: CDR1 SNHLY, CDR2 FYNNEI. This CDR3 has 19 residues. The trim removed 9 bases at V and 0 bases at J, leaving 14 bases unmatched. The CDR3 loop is CARRDLGLAGRRSYNEQFF. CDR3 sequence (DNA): TGTGCCAGGAGGGACCTGGGACTAGCGGGAAGACGCTCCTACAATGAGCAGTTCTTC.

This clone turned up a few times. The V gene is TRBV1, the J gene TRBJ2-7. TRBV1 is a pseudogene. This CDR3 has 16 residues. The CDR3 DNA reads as TGCACCAGCAGCGTAATTTTTCTCGCCTTATCCTACGAGCAGTACTTC. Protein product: CTSSVIFLALSYEQYF.

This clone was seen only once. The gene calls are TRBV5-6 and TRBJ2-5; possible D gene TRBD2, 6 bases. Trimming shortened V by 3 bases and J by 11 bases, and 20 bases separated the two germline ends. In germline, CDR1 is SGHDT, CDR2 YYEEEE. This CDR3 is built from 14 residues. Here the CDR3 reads CASSYRKGVREQYF. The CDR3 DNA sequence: TGTGCCAGCAGCTACCGGAAAGGGGTTCGGGAGCAGTACTTC.

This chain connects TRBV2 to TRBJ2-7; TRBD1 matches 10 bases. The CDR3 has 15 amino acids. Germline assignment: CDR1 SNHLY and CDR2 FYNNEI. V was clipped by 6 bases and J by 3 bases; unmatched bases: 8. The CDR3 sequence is CASSPPGQGYYEQYF. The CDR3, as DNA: TGTGCCAGCAGCCCACCGGGACAGGGGTACTACGAGCAGTACTTC.

Here the CDR3 DNA reads TGTGCCAGTAGTGCATCGCAGGGGGCCGTTTACAATGAGCAGTTCTTC. Its translation: CASSASQGAVYNEQFF. This chain links TRBV19 with TRBJ2-1; 8 positions agree with TRBD1. The CDR3 consists of 16 residues. Germline CDR1 LNHDA, CDR2 SQIVND (reference sequence). V shed 5 bases and J 4 bases; nucleotides not matched to a gene: 10.

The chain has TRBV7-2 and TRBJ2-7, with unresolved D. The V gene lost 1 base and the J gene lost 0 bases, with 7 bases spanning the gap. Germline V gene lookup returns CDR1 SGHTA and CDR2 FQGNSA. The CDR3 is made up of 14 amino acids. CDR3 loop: CASSLEFSSYEQYF. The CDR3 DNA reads TGTGCCAGCAGCTTAGAGTTTAGCTCCTACGAGCAGTACTTC.

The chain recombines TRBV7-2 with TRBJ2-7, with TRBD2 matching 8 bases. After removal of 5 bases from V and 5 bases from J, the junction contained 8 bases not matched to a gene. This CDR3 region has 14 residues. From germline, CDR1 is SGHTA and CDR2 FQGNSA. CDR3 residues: CASSNSGRLDEQYF. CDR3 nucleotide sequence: TGTGCCAGCAGCAACAGCGGGAGACTCGACGAGCAGTACTTC.